One sample yielded the 8 T cell receptor beta chains listed below, sequenced in a study of shared T cell receptors in the human thymus. Sequencing used immunoSEQ multiplex PCR; TCRdb keeps in-frame clones, though not all of them. The sample has some 700,000 clones; roughly 88% are singletons. This same sample was also taken into another study, of human thymus T cells.

The sequencing input was thymocytes. These receptors were collected from a boy younger than two with a congenital heart defect.

The V gene is TRBV15, the J gene TRBJ1-2; 9 nucleotides align to TRBD1. Germline CDR1 LNHNV, CDR2 YYDKDF (reference sequence). The V segment lost 4 bases and the J segment 4 bases; nucleotides outside the gene matches: 10. This CDR3 has 16 amino acids. CDR3 protein: CATSKTGGGPFYGYTF. The CDR3 DNA reads TGTGCCACCAGCAAGACAGGGGGGGGCCCCTTCTATGGCTACACCTTC. The whole variable domain, remainder taken from reference TRBV15 and TRBJ1-2, is DAMVIQNPRYQVTQFGKPVTLSCSQTLNHNVMYWYQQKSSQAPKLLFHYYDKDFNNEADTPDNFQSRRPNTSFCFLDIRSPGLGDTAMYLCATSKTGGGPFYGYTFGSGTRLTVV.

This rearrangement joins TRBV2 to TRBJ2-7; 10 bases map to TRBD1. Germline V lookup: CDR1 SNHLY, CDR2 FYNNEI. The CDR3 is made up of 17 amino acids. The V gene end was trimmed by 1 base and the J gene end by 3 bases; junction bases not matched to a gene: 9. The CDR3 here is CASSEEGGQGPIYEQYF. CDR3 in DNA: TGTGCCAGCAGTGAAGAGGGGGGACAGGGGCCCATCTACGAGCAGTACTTC.

The rearrangement links TRBV6-5 to TRBJ2-5; D may be TRBD2 (6 bases). Judging by the DNA end, TRBJ2-7 fits better; the J call may be wrong. From germline, CDR1 is MNHEY and CDR2 SVGAGI. This CDR3 region has 13 residues. The CDR3 nucleotides are TGTGCCAGCAGTTCGGGACTTACCTACGAGCAGTACTTC. It translates to CASSSGLTYEQYF.

The chain uses TRBV19 and TRBJ2-2; D is possibly TRBD2 (5 bases). CDR1 is LNHDA and CDR2 is SQIVND in the germline V gene (reference sequence). The V end lost 7 bases, the J end lost 0 bases, and 18 bases lay between the germline ends. CDR3 size: 17 residues. CDR3 bases: TGTGCCAGTACTTTTCTAAAAGGGAGCGCGAACACCGGGGAGCTGTTTTTT. Its protein is CASTFLKGSANTGELFF.

This chain joins TRBV5-6 and TRBJ2-3; 8 nucleotides agree with TRBD1. The V gene end was trimmed by 2 bases and the J gene end by 3 bases; junction bases not matched to a gene: 11. This CDR3 contains 17 residues. Germline assignment: CDR1 SGHDT and CDR2 YYEEEE. CDR3 region: CASSFGKDRVRTDTQYF. The CDR3 DNA reads TGTGCCAGCAGCTTCGGGAAGGACAGGGTAAGAACAGATACGCAGTATTTT.

The chain couples TRBV4-3 to TRBJ2-3, with TRBD2 identical over 13 bases. The germline V gene has CDR1 LGHNA and CDR2 YSLEER. Unmatched junction bases numbered 5, after V lost 2 bases and J lost 3 bases. This CDR3 is built from 17 residues. CDR3 in amino acids: CASSQQLAGGPTDTQYF. Here the CDR3 DNA reads TGCGCCAGCAGCCAACAACTAGCGGGAGGGCCGACAGATACGCAGTATTTT.

Points on this clone: This sample also contains other DNA sequences that code for the same CDR3. The genes are TRBV7-2 and TRBJ2-5; TRBD2 agrees at 9 bases. The J segment lost 5 bases and the V segment lost 0 bases, leaving 4 bases of the junction unmatched. This CDR3 has 15 amino acids. CDR1 and CDR2 (germline): SGHTA, FQGNSA. This CDR3 reads CASSLAGGREETQYF. DNA for the CDR3: TGTGCCAGCAGCTTAGCGGGCGGGAGGGAGGAGACCCAGTACTTC.

The chain has TRBV28 and TRBJ2-7, with 7 bases matching TRBD1. V shed 3 bases and J 4 bases; nucleotides not matched to a gene: 6. The CDR3 has 14 residues. Germline V CDR1 and CDR2: MDHEN, SYDVKM. CDR3 protein: CASSFSPRGYEQYF. In DNA, the CDR3 is TGTGCCAGCAGTTTTAGTCCCAGGGGGTACGAGCAGTACTTC.